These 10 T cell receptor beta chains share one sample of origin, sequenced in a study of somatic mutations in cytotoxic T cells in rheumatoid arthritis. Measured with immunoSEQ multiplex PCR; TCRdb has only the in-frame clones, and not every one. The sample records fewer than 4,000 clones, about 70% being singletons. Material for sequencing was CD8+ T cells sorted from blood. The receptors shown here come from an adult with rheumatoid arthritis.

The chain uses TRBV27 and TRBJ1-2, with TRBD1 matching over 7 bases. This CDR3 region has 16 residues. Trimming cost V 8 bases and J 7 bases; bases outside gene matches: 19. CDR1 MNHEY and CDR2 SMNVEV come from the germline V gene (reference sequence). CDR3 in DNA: TGTGCCAGCTTTGGAATAAACAGGGGAGTCGCGGGTGGCTACACCTTC. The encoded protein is CASFGINRGVAGGYTF.

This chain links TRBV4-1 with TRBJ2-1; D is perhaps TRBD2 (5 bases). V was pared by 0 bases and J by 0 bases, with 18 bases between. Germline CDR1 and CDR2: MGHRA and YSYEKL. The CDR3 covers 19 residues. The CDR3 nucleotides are TGCGCCAGCAGCCAAGATTTAGCGCAGATTACCGACTCCTACAATGAGCAGTTCTTC. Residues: CASSQDLAQITDSYNEQFF.

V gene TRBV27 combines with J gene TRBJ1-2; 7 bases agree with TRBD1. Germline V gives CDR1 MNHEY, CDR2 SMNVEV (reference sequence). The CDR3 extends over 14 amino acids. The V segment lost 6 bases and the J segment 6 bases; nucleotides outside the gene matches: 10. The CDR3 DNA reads TGTGCCAGCAGGGGGACAGAACCCAGGGATGGCTACACCTTC. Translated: CASRGTEPRDGYTF.

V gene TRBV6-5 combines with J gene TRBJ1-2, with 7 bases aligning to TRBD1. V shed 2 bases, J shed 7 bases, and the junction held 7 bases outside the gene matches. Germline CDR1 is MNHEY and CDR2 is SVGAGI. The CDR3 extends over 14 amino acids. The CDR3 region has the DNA TGTGCCAGCAGTTACCAAGGGGGCAAGGGTGGCTACACCTTC. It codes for CASSYQGGKGGYTF.

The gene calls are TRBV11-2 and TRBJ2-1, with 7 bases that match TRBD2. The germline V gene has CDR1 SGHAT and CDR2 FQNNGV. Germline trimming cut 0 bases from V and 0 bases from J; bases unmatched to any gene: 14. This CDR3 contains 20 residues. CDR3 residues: CASSLEASGLQARSYNEQFF. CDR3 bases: TGTGCCAGCAGCTTAGAGGCTAGCGGCCTCCAAGCCCGCTCCTACAATGAGCAGTTCTTC.

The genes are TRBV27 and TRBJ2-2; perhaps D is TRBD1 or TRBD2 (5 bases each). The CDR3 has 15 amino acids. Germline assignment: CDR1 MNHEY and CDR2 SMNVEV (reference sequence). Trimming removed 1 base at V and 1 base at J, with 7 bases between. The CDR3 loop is CASSLWDGNTGELFF. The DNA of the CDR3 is TGTGCCAGCAGTTTATGGGACGGGAACACCGGGGAGCTGTTTTTT.

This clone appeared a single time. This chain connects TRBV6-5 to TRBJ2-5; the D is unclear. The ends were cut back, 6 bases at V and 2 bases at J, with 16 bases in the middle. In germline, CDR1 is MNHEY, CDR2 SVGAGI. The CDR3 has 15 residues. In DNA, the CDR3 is TGTGCCAGCAGCCCCCAAATAGACTCGCAAGAGACCCAGTACTTC. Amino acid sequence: CASSPQIDSQETQYF.

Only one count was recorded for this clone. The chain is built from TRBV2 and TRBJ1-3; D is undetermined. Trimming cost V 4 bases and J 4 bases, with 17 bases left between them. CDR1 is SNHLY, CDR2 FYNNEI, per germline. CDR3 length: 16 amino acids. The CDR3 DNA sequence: TGTGCCAGCAGTGCCACCCAGGTCTTTGGGGGAAACACCATATATTTT. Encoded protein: CASSATQVFGGNTIYF.

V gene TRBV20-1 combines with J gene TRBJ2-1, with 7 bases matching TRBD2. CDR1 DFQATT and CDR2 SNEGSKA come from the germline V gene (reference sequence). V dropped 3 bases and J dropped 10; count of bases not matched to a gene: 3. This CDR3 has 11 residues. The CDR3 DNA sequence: TGCAGTGCTAGCGGGGGAGGGGAGCAGTTCTTC. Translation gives CSASGGGEQFF.

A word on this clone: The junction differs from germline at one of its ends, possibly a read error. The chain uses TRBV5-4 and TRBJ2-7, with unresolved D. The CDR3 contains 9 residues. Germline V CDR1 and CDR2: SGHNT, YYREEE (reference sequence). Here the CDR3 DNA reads TGTGCCAGCAGCTTTCCCCTTGAGTTC. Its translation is CASSFPLEF.